Below are 7 T cell receptor beta chains sequenced from a single sample in a study of glioma-infiltrating T cells. Amplification of TCR alpha and beta CDR3 regions from RNA used iRepertoire nested multiplex PCR. Using its own MiXCR run on the multiplex PCR reads, TCRdb lists one record per CDR3 protein. The sample lists around 99,000 distinct CDR3 sequences, less than 30% seen once, with roughly 30% in the top ten. The sample was glioma tissue, nonneoplastic brain tissue, or PBMCs (not recorded which). Receptors originate from a human donor with low-grade glioma or glioblastoma, undergoing nonglioma brain surgery, or in good health (not recorded which).

This clonotype was counted ten times or more. The rearrangement uses TRBV7-2 and TRBJ1-1, with D perhaps TRBD1 (6 bases). From germline, CDR1 is SGHTA and CDR2 FQGNSA. The CDR3 is 18 amino acids. The ends were cut back, 5 bases at V and 0 bases at J, with 22 bases in the middle. The CDR3 here is CASSPDIRATGLNTEAFF. The CDR3, as DNA: TGTGCCAGCAGCCCAGATATTCGGGCGACAGGCTTGAACACTGAAGCTTTCTTT.

About this clonotype: A read error is possible here, since a much larger clone lies one base away. The gene calls are TRBV18 and TRBJ2-1; D remains unclear. Deletions cut 0 bases from V and 8 bases from J, with 11 bases between. This CDR3 has 14 residues. The germline gives CDR1 KGHSH, CDR2 LQKENI. The CDR3 region has the DNA TGTGCCAGCTCACCACCGGGCGCCCACGATGAGCAGTTCTTC. It is translated as CASSPPGAHDEQFF.

This clonotype showed up many times. The J gene is TRBJ1-3, the V gene TRBV4-1; D ambiguous. V lost 1 base, J lost 1 base, and 11 bases lay in between. The CDR3 is 16 residues long. CDR1 is MGHRA and CDR2 is YSYEKL in the germline V gene. Here the CDR3 reads CASSQGGRTSGNTIYF. The CDR3 DNA reads TGCGCCAGCAGCCAAGGCGGCAGGACGTCTGGAAACACCATATATTTT.

This clonotype was observed at least ten times. The gene calls are TRBV6-2 or TRBV6-3 and TRBJ1-2, with D uncertain. The germline gives CDR1 MNHEY, CDR2 SVGEGT. V was clipped by 8 bases and J by 7 bases, with 11 bases between them. This CDR3 is built from 11 residues. The CDR3 is CASATQAGYTF. CDR3 nucleotide sequence: TGTGCCAGCGCGACCCAGGCTGGCTACACCTTC.

V is TRBV29-1 and J is TRBJ2-1; D unresolved. CDR1 and CDR2 from the germline V gene are SQVTM and ANQGSEA. This CDR3 spans 13 amino acids. V shed 2 bases and J shed 5 bases, with 10 bases lying between them. CDR3 nucleotide sequence: TGCAGCGTTGAAAAAGGTCAGCACAATGAGCAGTTCTTC. This gives the protein CSVEKGQHNEQFF.

This clonotype was detected once. Germline and junction disagree at one end, which may indicate a read error. This sequence joins TRBV6-5 and TRBJ2-1; D remains ambiguous. The length of the CDR3 is 17 residues. Germline V gives CDR1 MNHEY, CDR2 SVGAGI. The CDR3 DNA is TGTGCCAGCAGTTACTCTCATAATCTTGTCTCCTACAATGAGCGGTTCTTC. Its translation: CASSYSHNLVSYNERFF.

This chain connects TRBV20-1 to TRBJ1-1; D call uncertain. The CDR3 sequence is 14 residues long. The ends were cut back, 1 base at V and 0 bases at J, with 9 bases in the middle. The germline V gene has CDR1 DFQATT and CDR2 SNEGSKA (reference sequence). CDR3 sequence reads: CSARVAQLNTEAFF. CDR3 sequence (DNA): TGCAGTGCTAGAGTGGCGCAGCTGAACACTGAAGCTTTCTTT.